The entry below gives a single T cell receptor (beta chain) sequence along with its context. The antigen is not known. The record originates from a study of cytomegalovirus exposure and HLA in healthy donors. Findings of the study overall: The classifier, whose performance was assessed in both the original and validation cohorts, reportedly diagnosed cytomegalovirus status with high specificity and sensitivity. In vitro experiments confirmed that a few CMV-associated chains were specific for CMV antigens.

PCR amplification relied on 60 Vbeta primers (plus 13 Jbeta primers). The assay was immunoSEQ multiplex PCR, and TCRdb's table has in-frame clones only and misses some. The repertoire holds around 72,000 clones, with around 78% as singletons. From germline, CDR1 is WSHSY and CDR2 SAAADI. The trim removed 8 bases at V and 2 bases at J, leaving 5 bases unmatched. The CDR3 spans 13 residues. The donors comprised healthy bone marrow donors. Despite likely unrecorded immune exposures, the donors were nominally healthy at the time of sampling. The chain couples TRBV10-2 to TRBJ2-7; TRBD1 matches at 8 bases. The sequence derives from a man aged 50-60 years in good health and CMV-seronegative. Sequencing input: PBMCs. The CDR3, as DNA: TGCGCCAGCCGCGGACAGGGTGCCTACGAGCAGTACTTC. Amino acids: CASRGQGAYEQYF.